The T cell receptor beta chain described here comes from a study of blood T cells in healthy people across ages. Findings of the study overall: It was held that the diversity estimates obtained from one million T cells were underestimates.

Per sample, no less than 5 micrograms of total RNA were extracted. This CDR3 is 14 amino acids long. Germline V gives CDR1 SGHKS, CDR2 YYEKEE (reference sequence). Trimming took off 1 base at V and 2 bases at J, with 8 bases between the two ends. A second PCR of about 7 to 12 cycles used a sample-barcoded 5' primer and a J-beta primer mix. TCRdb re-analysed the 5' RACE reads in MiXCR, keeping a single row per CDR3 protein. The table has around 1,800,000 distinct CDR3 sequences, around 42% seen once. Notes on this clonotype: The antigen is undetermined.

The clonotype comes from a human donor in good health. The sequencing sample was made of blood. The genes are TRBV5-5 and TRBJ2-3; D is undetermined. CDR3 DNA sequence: TGTGCCAGCAGCTTGTTTCGATACACAGATACGCAGTATTTT. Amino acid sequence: CASSLFRYTDTQYF.